The rows below give T cell receptor beta chains drawn from one sample of a study of cytomegalovirus exposure and HLA in healthy donors. Clones were sequenced by immunoSEQ multiplex PCR, and TCRdb holds only the in-frame ones, with some missing. Here the sample spans some 210,000 clones, about nine tenths being singletons. The sequencing input was PBMCs. These TCRs come from a man aged 25-40 years in good health and CMV-seronegative. CDR3s include the opening cysteine and the closing phenylalanine or tryptophan. The D gene is left open where the match is weak. Clone size is shown for a subset of rows, as once, few, many or a class of expanded clone.

-,-,TRBV11-3,TRBJ2-2,CASSDSSGGELFF,TGTGCCAGCAGCGATTCCTCAGGCGGGGAGCTGTTTTTT
few,-,TRBV7-9,TRBJ1-3,CASSLVEGSSGNTIYF,TGTGCCAGCAGCTTAGTGGAGGGTTCCTCTGGAAACACCATATATTTT
-,-,TRBV7-2,TRBJ2-4,CASSLERTKNIQYF,TGTGCCAGCAGCTTAGAGCGTACCAAAAACATTCAGTACTTC
-,-,TRBV6-5,TRBJ2-2,CASRLRTGELFF,TGTGCCAGCAGGCTAAGAACCGGGGAGCTGTTTTTT
-,-,TRBV4-3,TRBJ1-5,CASSQEARDYPQHF,TGCGCCAGCAGCCAAGAGGCCAGGGATTACCCCCAGCATTTT
once,-,TRBV21-1,TRBJ2-1,CASSKRAPAGDSYNEQFF,TGTGCCAGCAGCAAACGGGCGCCAGCGGGAGATTCCTACAATGAGCAGTTCTTC
-,-,TRBV9,TRBJ1-2,CASSVGGQNYGYTF,TGTGCCAGCAGCGTAGGAGGACAGAACTATGGCTACACCTTC
-,-,TRBV5-5,TRBJ2-7,CASSSAGDVEQYF,TGTGCCAGCAGCTCGGCAGGGGACGTCGAGCAGTACTTC
-,-,TRBV10-3,TRBJ2-7,CAISETPGDEQYF,TGTGCCATCAGTGAGACCCCGGGAGACGAGCAGTACTTC
-,-,TRBV7-2,TRBJ2-4,CASSFDRRIQYF,TGTGCCAGCAGCTTCGACAGACGCATTCAGTACTTC
-,-,TRBV5-1,TRBJ2-3,CASSFRTSKSTDTQYF,TGCGCCAGCAGCTTCCGGACAAGTAAGAGCACAGATACGCAGTATTTT
-,TRBD1,TRBV5-1,TRBJ2-2,CASSGGQGVTGELFF,TGCGCCAGTAGCGGCGGACAGGGGGTGACCGGGGAGCTGTTTTTT
once,TRBD2,TRBV7-2,TRBJ2-7,CASSSASSGSYEQYF,TGTGCCAGCAGCTCGGCCTCTAGCGGTTCCTACGAGCAGTACTTC
once,-,TRBV18,TRBJ1-4,CASSPSGVGKNEKLFF,TGTGCCAGCTCACCGTCGGGCGTCGGGAAGAATGAAAAACTGTTTTTT
-,-,TRBV6-5,TRBJ1-2,CASRDYRSYGYTF,TGTGCCAGCAGGGATTACAGGTCCTATGGCTACACCTTC
-,-,TRBV2,TRBJ1-5,CASIKEANQPQHF,TGTGCCAGCATTAAAGAAGCAAATCAGCCCCAGCATTTT
-,TRBD1,TRBV7-6,TRBJ2-3,CASSLAIGQGTRDTQYF,TGTGCCAGCAGCTTAGCCATCGGACAGGGTACGAGAGATACGCAGTATTTT
-,-,TRBV28,TRBJ1-2,CASSSGLYGYTF,TGTGCCAGCAGTTCAGGGCTCTATGGCTACACCTTC
-,TRBD2,TRBV11-2,TRBJ2-7,CASSLSGAYYEQYF,TGTGCCAGCAGCTTAAGCGGGGCCTACTACGAGCAGTACTTC
once,TRBD1,TRBV25-1,TRBJ2-5,CASGDRETQYF,TGTGCCAGCGGGGACAGGGAGACCCAGTACTTC
-,TRBD1,TRBV18,TRBJ2-7,CASSAGTGNLYEQYF,TGTGCCAGCTCGGCCGGGACAGGCAACCTCTACGAGCAGTACTTC
-,-,TRBV30,TRBJ2-7,CAWSGGIGLAAYEQYF,TGTGCCTGGAGTGGGGGTATCGGACTGGCGGCCTACGAGCAGTACTTC
once,TRBD2,TRBV2,TRBJ2-3,CASSPGLAGAVGPDTQYF,TGTGCCAGCAGTCCGGGACTAGCGGGAGCTGTGGGCCCAGATACGCAGTATTTT
-,TRBD2,TRBV13,TRBJ2-3,CASSSTSGPTDTQYF,TGTGCCAGCAGCTCCACTAGCGGCCCCACAGATACGCAGTATTTT
-,-,TRBV27,TRBJ2-1,CASSHYNEQFF,TGTGCCAGCAGCCACTACAATGAGCAGTTCTTC
few,-,TRBV15,TRBJ1-3,CATSRDQGSGNTIYF,TGTGCCACCAGCAGAGATCAGGGCTCTGGAAACACCATATATTTT
-,TRBD1,TRBV15,TRBJ2-1,CATSSRTGDAYNEQFF,TGTGCCACCAGCAGCAGGACAGGGGACGCCTACAATGAGCAGTTCTTC
-,-,TRBV28,TRBJ1-2,CASSSLGPSYGYTF,TGTGCCAGCAGTTCCTTGGGCCCATCCTATGGCTACACCTTC
-,-,TRBV5-5,TRBJ1-3,CASSLTVPSGNTIYF,TGTGCCAGCAGCTTGACGGTCCCCTCTGGAAACACCATATATTTT
once,-,TRBV2,TRBJ1-4,CASSEDRVANEKLFF,TGTGCCAGCAGTGAAGATCGGGTGGCTAATGAAAAACTGTTTTTT
few,-,TRBV2,TRBJ1-3,CASTRTGVGNTIYF,TGTGCCAGCACCAGAACGGGGGTCGGAAACACCATATATTTT
-,-,TRBV21-1,TRBJ1-1,CASKRVGGQMNTEAFF,TGTGCCAGCAAAAGGGTCGGGGGGCAGATGAACACTGAAGCTTTCTTT
-,-,TRBV19,TRBJ2-5,CASRARTEETQYF,TGTGCCAGTAGAGCGAGGACAGAAGAGACCCAGTACTTC